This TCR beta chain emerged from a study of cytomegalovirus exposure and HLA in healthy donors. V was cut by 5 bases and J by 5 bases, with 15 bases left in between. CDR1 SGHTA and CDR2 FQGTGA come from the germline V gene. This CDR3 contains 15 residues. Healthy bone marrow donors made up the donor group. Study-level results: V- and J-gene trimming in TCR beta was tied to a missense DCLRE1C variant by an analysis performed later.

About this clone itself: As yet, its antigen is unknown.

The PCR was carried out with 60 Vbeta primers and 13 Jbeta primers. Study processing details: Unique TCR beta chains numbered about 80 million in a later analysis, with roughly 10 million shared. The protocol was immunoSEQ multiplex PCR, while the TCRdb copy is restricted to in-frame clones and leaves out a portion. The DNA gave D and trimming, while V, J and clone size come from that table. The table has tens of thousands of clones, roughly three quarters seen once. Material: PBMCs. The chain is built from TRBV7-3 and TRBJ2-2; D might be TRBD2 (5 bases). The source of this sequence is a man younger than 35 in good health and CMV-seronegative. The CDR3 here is CASSGPGRGTGELFF. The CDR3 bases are TGTGCCAGCAGCGGCCCGGGCCGCGGGACCGGGGAGCTGTTTTTT.